This TCR beta chain was documented in a study of cytomegalovirus exposure and HLA in healthy donors. The study, taken as a whole, reports: In vitro testing confirmed three CMV-associated chains as specific for CMV antigens. A later analysis showed HLA-associated TCR beta chains outstripping equally common others in clonal expansion. What a later analysis reportedly showed was that an Asian-associated ancestry cluster had fewer N-insertions than the approximately 700-donor mean.

Vbeta (60) and Jbeta (13) primers were used in the PCR. Produced via immunoSEQ multiplex PCR; TCRdb's table is partial and in-frame only. The sample holds about 280,000 clones; about 90% are singletons and the top ten take around 2.1%. Note on this clone: Its antigen remains unknown.

The specimen was PBMCs. This clonotype originated in a woman between 18 and 29 years old in good health and CMV-seronegative.

CDR3 coding DNA: TGTGCCGGGATCGCACCGAATAGCGGCACAGATACGCAGTATTTT. Translating it yields CAGIAPNSGTDTQYF. The chain joins TRBV7-9 to TRBJ2-3; a weak D match, TRBD2 (5 bases). The CDR3 covers 15 residues. Trimming pared 11 bases from V and 1 base from J, leaving 19 bases between. The germline V gene encodes CDR1 SEHNR and CDR2 FQNEAQ (reference sequence).